The 27 T cell receptor beta chains below were found in one sample sequenced in a study of blood T cell repertoires in COVID-19. The repertoire was sequenced with immunoSEQ multiplex PCR; TCRdb's copy has only in-frame clones and lacks some. Among 180,000 or so clones listed, 85% to 90% were seen once. Sequenced sample: PBMCs or T cells enriched from blood (not recorded which). The receptors stem from a man aged 40-50 years who had recovered from COVID-19.

V and J are TRBV2 and TRBJ1-2, with unresolved D. CDR1 is SNHLY and CDR2 is FYNNEI in the germline V gene. V was shortened by 6 bases and J by 8 bases, with 22 bases between the two germline ends. The CDR3 consists of 15 residues. CDR3 amino acids: CASSPRLGGVLGYTF. The CDR3 nucleotides are TGTGCCAGCAGCCCAAGGTTGGGAGGCGTATTGGGCTACACCTTC.

V and J are TRBV2 and TRBJ2-5, with D tentatively TRBD2 (6 bases). The CDR3 sequence is 13 residues long. Trimming left V 10 bases short and J 5 bases short, with 17 bases between. Per the germline V gene, CDR1 is SNHLY and CDR2 is FYNNEI. The CDR3 nucleotides are TGTGCCACCAGACTAGGCGAGATGGAGACCCAGTACTTC. Protein: CATRLGEMETQYF.

On this clone itself: Other DNA sequences in the same sample also yield this CDR3. This chain joins TRBV5-1 and TRBJ1-1, with 9 bases identical to TRBD1. Germline CDR1 SGHRS, CDR2 YFSETQ. V lost 3 bases to trimming and J lost 3 bases; unmatched junction nucleotides: 3. The CDR3 covers 14 residues. This CDR3 reads CASSSDRGDTEAFF. CDR3 nucleotides: TGCGCCAGCAGCTCTGACAGGGGGGACACTGAAGCTTTCTTT.

In the case of this clone: Given a much more abundant clone one base away, this may be a read error. The V call is TRBV7-6, the J call TRBJ2-2, with D possibly being TRBD2 (5 bases). Trimming removed 5 bases from V and 6 bases from J, with 10 bases in between. Germline CDR1 is SGHVS and CDR2 is FNYEAQ. The CDR3 spans 13 residues. In DNA, the CDR3 is TGTGCCAGCAGCCCCTTGGAGGCCGGGGAGCTGTTTTTT. This codes for CASSPLEAGELFF.

This chain joins TRBV5-1 and TRBJ2-3; D perhaps matches TRBD2 (7 bases). The CDR3 is made up of 15 amino acids. Germline lookup yields CDR1 SGHRS and CDR2 YFSETQ. Trimming pared 0 bases from V and 3 bases from J, leaving 11 bases between. CDR3 coding DNA: TGCGCCAGCAGCTTGGGGGCGGGGGCAACAGATACGCAGTATTTT. This codes for CASSLGAGATDTQYF.

The rearrangement uses TRBV9 and TRBJ1-1; D call uncertain. Germline assignment: CDR1 SGDLS and CDR2 YYNGEE. Trimming cost V 0 bases and J 0 bases, with 9 bases left between them. The CDR3 covers 15 residues. CDR3 nucleotides: TGTGCCAGCAGCGTAGGCTCTTCTATGAACACTGAAGCTTTCTTT. Translated: CASSVGSSMNTEAFF.

The chain couples TRBV29-1 to TRBJ1-5, with unresolved D. Trimming pared 0 bases from V and 12 bases from J, leaving 15 bases between. Germline CDR1 is SQVTM and CDR2 is ANQGSEA. This CDR3 comprises 13 residues. The CDR3 DNA follows: TGCAGCGTTGAAGACGACTTAACCGGGGTCCAGCATTTT. Translating it yields CSVEDDLTGVQHF.

This clone has just a few counts. Here the CDR3 DNA reads TGTGCCAGCAGCCGAACAGGGGACAGTGAGCAGTTCTTC. As protein: CASSRTGDSEQFF. The chain joins TRBV7-3 to TRBJ2-1; 7 positions agree with TRBD1. Germline CDR1 SGHTA, CDR2 FQGTGA. Germline trimming cut 5 bases from V and 9 bases from J; bases unmatched to any gene: 7. The CDR3 has 13 amino acids.

This chain connects TRBV7-3 to TRBJ2-1; 9 positions match TRBD1. V was clipped by 4 bases and J by 3 bases; unmatched bases: 13. Germline V lookup: CDR1 SGHTA, CDR2 FQGTGA. The CDR3 length is 18 residues. The CDR3, as DNA: TGTGCCAGCAGCTCCGTCCCGGGACAGGGCGGAAACTACAATGAGCAGTTCTTC. This translates into CASSSVPGQGGNYNEQFF.

The chain carries TRBV5-8 and TRBJ1-2; 9 positions agree with TRBD1. CDR3 length: 13 amino acids. Germline CDR1 reads SGHTS; CDR2 reads YDEGEE. Trimming removed 4 bases from V and 6 bases from J; junction bases left unmatched: 4. The CDR3 reads CASSVDRGNGYTF. The CDR3 DNA sequence: TGTGCCAGCAGCGTAGACAGGGGGAATGGCTACACCTTC.

V gene TRBV9 combines with J gene TRBJ1-5, with D hard to call. V was cut by 2 bases and J by 0 bases, with 12 bases left in between. CDR1 and CDR2 (germline): SGDLS, YYNGEE. The CDR3 is 16 amino acids. This chain's CDR3 is CASSVVRGYSNQPQHF. The CDR3 DNA sequence: TGTGCCAGCAGCGTCGTGAGAGGATATAGCAATCAGCCCCAGCATTTT.

The V and J genes are TRBV9 and TRBJ2-2; weak D call: TRBD2 (5 bases). CDR1 is SGDLS, CDR2 YYNGEE, per germline. The CDR3 totals 15 residues. Deletions cut 4 bases from V and 0 bases from J, with 10 bases between. This CDR3 reads CASSPHGTNTGELFF. CDR3 DNA sequence: TGTGCCAGCAGCCCCCACGGGACGAACACCGGGGAGCTGTTTTTT.

The chain uses TRBV4-1 and TRBJ2-7; a weak D match, TRBD2 (5 bases). V was pared by 3 bases and J by 7 bases, with 10 bases between. Germline CDR1 reads MGHRA; CDR2 reads YSYEKL. This CDR3 is built from 12 residues. The CDR3 region has the DNA TGCGCCAGCAGCCAGGTCGGGAAGGAGCAGTACTTC. Protein sequence: CASSQVGKEQYF.

The J gene is TRBJ1-3, the V gene TRBV29-1, with D tentatively TRBD1 (5 bases). The CDR3 runs 14 residues. V was shortened by 8 bases and J by 0 bases, with 14 bases between the two germline ends. CDR1 and CDR2 from the germline V gene are SQVTM and ANQGSEA. The CDR3 region is CSFIGGVSGNTIYF. In DNA, the CDR3 is TGCAGCTTTATTGGGGGGGTCTCTGGAAACACCATATATTTT.

The rearrangement uses TRBV6-5 and TRBJ1-2, with D possibly TRBD1 on 5 matching bases. V lost 6 bases and J 4 bases, leaving 15 bases between the germline ends. Germline CDR1 and CDR2: MNHEY and SVGAGI. The CDR3 covers 14 residues. The chain's CDR3 is CASSFLQGFYGYTF. As DNA, the CDR3 is TGTGCCAGCAGCTTCCTTCAGGGTTTCTATGGCTACACCTTC.

J is TRBJ2-7 and V is TRBV5-1; 7 positions agree with TRBD1. Trimming at V came to 7 bases and at J to 0 bases, leaving 4 bases not matched to a gene. CDR1 is SGHRS and CDR2 is YFSETQ in the germline V gene. The length of the CDR3 is 13 residues. CDR3 DNA: TGCGCCAGCGCGACAGGGAGCTCCTACGAGCAGTACTTC. Residues: CASATGSSYEQYF.

The J gene is TRBJ2-5, the V gene TRBV2; D may be TRBD1 (6 bases). Germline V gives CDR1 SNHLY, CDR2 FYNNEI. V was shortened by 5 bases and J by 5 bases, with 18 bases between the two germline ends. This CDR3 has 15 amino acids. CDR3 coding DNA: TGTGCCAGCAGTCCCTACAGGGATAGTTTGGAGACCCAGTACTTC. Its protein product is CASSPYRDSLETQYF.

The chain uses TRBV28 and TRBJ1-4, with 9 positions matching TRBD1. The J segment lost 10 bases and the V segment lost 6 bases, leaving 0 bases of the junction unmatched. The CDR3 has 11 amino acids. Per the germline V gene, CDR1 is MDHEN and CDR2 is SYDVKM. CDR3 loop: CASRGQGKLFF. CDR3 nucleotides: TGTGCCAGCAGGGGACAGGGAAAACTGTTTTTT.

This sequence joins TRBV25-1 and TRBJ1-2, with TRBD1 as a possible D gene (6 bases). In germline, CDR1 is MGHDK, CDR2 SYGVNS. The V and J ends lost 7 bases and 5 bases respectively, with 8 bases between them. The CDR3 consists of 11 residues. CDR3 protein: CASTGEYGYTF. For the CDR3, the DNA is TGTGCCAGCACAGGGGAGTATGGCTACACCTTC.

The V call is TRBV15, the J call TRBJ1-5; 9 bases are a match to TRBD1. The CDR3 consists of 15 residues. CDR1 and CDR2 from the germline V gene are LNHNV and YYDKDF (reference sequence). With V trimmed by 2 bases and J by 6 bases, 5 bases remained unmatched. CDR3 region: CATSRSTGGFQPQHF. The CDR3 DNA sequence: TGTGCCACCAGCAGATCTACAGGGGGCTTTCAGCCCCAGCATTTT.

The chain is built from TRBV11-2 and TRBJ1-1; no clear D gene. V gave up 4 bases and J gave up 5 bases, with 8 bases separating them. CDR3 size: 12 residues. The V gene's germline CDR1 is SGHAT and CDR2 FQNNGV. The CDR3 nucleotides are TGTGCCAGCAGCTATGCTGAGACTGAAGCTTTCTTT. Amino acid sequence: CASSYAETEAFF.

J is TRBJ1-5 and V is TRBV19; maybe TRBD1 (5 bases). Germline V CDR1 and CDR2: LNHDA, SQIVND (reference sequence). The V end was cut by 8 bases, the J end by 4 bases, with 15 bases between. This CDR3 contains 14 residues. This chain's CDR3 is CASSPETENQPQHF. In nucleotides, the CDR3 is TGTGCCAGTTCCCCTGAGACAGAAAATCAGCCCCAGCATTTT.

The chain recombines TRBV5-1 with TRBJ1-4; 12 positions match TRBD1. J lost 5 bases, V lost 0 bases, and 2 bases had no gene match. The CDR3 extends over 16 amino acids. Germline V gives CDR1 SGHRS, CDR2 YFSETQ. The CDR3 nucleotides are TGCGCCAGCAGCTTGGGGGACAGGGGGCGAAATGAAAAACTGTTTTTT. It encodes CASSLGDRGRNEKLFF.

This clone came up many times. The V gene is TRBV19, the J gene TRBJ2-1, with 8 bases that match TRBD1. This CDR3 region has 12 residues. V lost 5 bases, J lost 15 bases, and 9 bases stayed unmatched. Germline V gene lookup returns CDR1 LNHDA and CDR2 SQIVND (reference sequence). Here the CDR3 reads CASSFLQGDPFF. The CDR3, as DNA: TGTGCCAGTAGTTTCCTACAGGGGGACCCGTTCTTC.

The rearrangement uses TRBV11-2 and TRBJ2-3; no reliable D call. The CDR3 sequence is 14 residues long. The germline V gene encodes CDR1 SGHAT and CDR2 FQNNGV. Trimming shortened V by 1 base and J by 4 bases, and 9 bases separated the two germline ends. This CDR3 is CASSLGDFADTQYF. In nucleotides, the CDR3 is TGTGCCAGCAGCTTAGGTGACTTTGCAGATACGCAGTATTTT.

The rearrangement uses TRBV5-1 and TRBJ2-2; the D gene is possibly TRBD1 (5 bases). Between the trimmed V and J ends, which lost 2 bases and 4 bases, there was a span of 15 bases. CDR1 is SGHRS and CDR2 is YFSETQ in the germline V gene. The CDR3 runs to 16 residues. The CDR3 nucleotides are TGCGCCAGCAGCTTACTTAGGGGTCAGGGCACCGGGGAGCTGTTTTTT. Residues: CASSLLRGQGTGELFF.

This clone was found once. The chain links TRBV19 to TRBJ2-7; TRBD1 aligns across 12 bases. The germline CDR1 and CDR2 sequences are LNHDA and SQIVND (reference sequence). V gave up 3 bases and J gave up 5 bases; unmatched junction bases: 8. This CDR3 comprises 16 residues. As DNA, the CDR3 is TGTGCCAGTAGTATTGAGTTGGGACAGGGGGCGGACGAGCAGTACTTC. Protein: CASSIELGQGADEQYF.